This TCR beta chain was identified in a study of early T cells in non-severe SARS-CoV-2 infection. Study as a whole: Whole-blood bulk RNA, unsorted, was sequenced, and chains were unpaired. Study-level results: Matching results from VDJdb favored anti-spike CD8 responses, leaving private and CD4 specificities undetected.

On this clonotype itself: Antigen: not known.

CDR1 is SQVTM, CDR2 ANQGSEA, per germline. The CDR3 contains 20 residues. V dropped 5 bases and J dropped 1; count of bases not matched to a gene: 22. Individual cDNA molecules were tagged with unique molecular identifiers, the study reported. From the 5' RACE reads, TCRdb called clonotypes with MiXCR, one entry per CDR3 protein. Of about 100,000 distinct CDR3 sequences in the sample, around 13% are singletons; the top ten hold over 2%. The sequencing sample was made of whole blood. The rearrangement joins TRBV29-1 to TRBJ2-2; 7 bases match TRBD1. The source of this sequence is an adult who was a healthcare worker with PCR-confirmed SARS-CoV-2 infection or an uninfected control (not recorded which). The CDR3 spells CSVTPGQRPKGVLNTGELFF. The CDR3 DNA is TGCAGCGTTACACCGGGACAGCGCCCTAAAGGGGTTTTGAACACCGGGGAGCTGTTTTTT.